The clone carrying this T cell receptor beta chain was found many times. The data belong to a study of low-dose radiotherapy and immunotherapy resistance in tumors. As for the study in general: Per fraction, Cohort 2 was given 1 Gy every two weeks, accumulating a total of 13 Gy over 26 weeks. Treatment consisted of nivolumab 240 mg every two weeks and ipilimumab 1 mg/kg every six weeks, given intravenously to patients.

The TCRs were subjected to amplification over approximately 20 PCR cycles employing a constant-region primer in conjunction with a V-primer adapter. By in vitro transcription, the isolated mRNA was amplified. Via MiXCR, TCRdb re-called the reads, giving one row per CDR3 protein. The table records fewer than 60,000 distinct CDR3 sequences, approximately 10% of them present only once. This CDR3 is 15 amino acids long. Per the germline V gene, CDR1 is ENHRY and CDR2 is SYGVKD. Unmatched junction bases numbered 12, after V lost 10 bases and J lost 4 bases. Indicated time point: before trial treatment. The donors' treatment consisted of nivolumab, ipilimumab, aspirin, low-dose cyclophosphamide and low-dose radiotherapy.

The clonotype originates from a female donor with ovarian cancer. The rearrangement links TRBV10-3 to TRBJ1-2; the match to TRBD1 covers 10 bases. Material: PBMCs, obtained before treatment. The CDR3 loop reads CATLRERTGGYGYTF. The CDR3, as DNA: TGTGCCACGTTGCGCGAAAGGACAGGGGGCTATGGCTACACCTTC.